The 7 T cell receptor beta chains below were found in one sample sequenced in a study of Ad26.COV2.S vaccination and SARS-CoV-2 variants. Regarding treatment: roughly 20 received Ad26.COV2.S at low or high dose, single or two shots; about 5 received placebo; per-sample allocation not given. Sampling occurred on day 63 after the first vaccine or placebo injection. TCRdb keeps only in-frame clones here, not all; method: immunoSEQ multiplex PCR. The top ten hold less than 3% of the sample, which has approximately 250,000 clones, roughly 87% seen once. This material consisted of peripheral blood, taken in a trial of Ad26.COV2.S vaccine versus placebo. These receptors all come from a person aged 18-60 years who received the Ad26.COV2.S COVID-19 vaccine or a placebo.

The chain carries TRBV5-1 and TRBJ2-2; D unclear. Germline loops: CDR1 SGHRS, CDR2 YFSETQ. Trimming left V 4 bases short and J 1 base short, with 11 bases between. CDR3 length equals 15 residues. The CDR3 here is CASSPSQRNTGELFF. CDR3 coding DNA: TGCGCCAGCAGCCCATCGCAAAGGAACACCGGGGAGCTGTTTTTT.

The J gene is TRBJ1-2, the V gene TRBV4-2; TRBD1 might be the D (5 bases). Germline CDR1 LGHNA, CDR2 YNFKEQ. The V end lost 0 bases, the J end lost 2 bases, and 13 bases lay between the germline ends. This CDR3 comprises 16 residues. CDR3 amino acids: CASSQDNRGSNYGYTF. The CDR3 coding sequence is TGTGCCAGCAGCCAAGATAATAGGGGATCCAACTATGGCTACACCTTC.

The genes are TRBV6-5 and TRBJ1-5; D is uncertain. Per the germline V gene, CDR1 is MNHEY and CDR2 is SVGAGI. Between the trimmed V and J ends, which lost 7 bases and 12 bases, there was a span of 19 bases. The CDR3 totals 13 residues. The CDR3 coding sequence is TGTGCCAGCACCCAATTAAGGGCCAGGCGCCAGCATTTT. Its translation: CASTQLRARRQHF.

The rearrangement links TRBV7-9 to TRBJ1-1, with D possibly matching TRBD1 (6 bases). This CDR3 has 13 residues. CDR1 and CDR2 (germline): SEHNR, FQNEAQ (reference sequence). Trimming pared 2 bases from V and 4 bases from J, leaving 8 bases between. CDR3 sequence reads: CASSLTGTTEAFF. The CDR3 DNA reads as TGTGCCAGCAGCTTAACAGGGACCACTGAAGCTTTCTTT.

The CDR3 region is CAISGGVYSSYNEQFF. CDR3 bases: TGTGCCATCAGTGGTGGAGTCTACAGCTCCTACAATGAGCAGTTCTTC. The V call is TRBV10-3, the J call TRBJ2-1, with D uncertain. Germline CDR1 reads ENHRY; CDR2 reads SYGVKD. The CDR3 extends over 16 amino acids. V dropped 4 bases and J dropped 0 bases, with 13 bases sitting between them.

CDR3 protein: CAWSLGSYEQYF. In DNA form, the CDR3 reads TGTGCCTGGAGTCTGGGTTCCTACGAGCAGTACTTC. The gene calls are TRBV30 and TRBJ2-7; D is undetermined. Trimming stripped 2 bases from V and 1 base from J, with 6 bases between. The CDR3 spans 12 residues. Germline V CDR1 and CDR2: GTSNPN, SVGIG (reference sequence).

This clone was counted once. The genes are TRBV7-9 and TRBJ2-7; tentative D call: TRBD1 (6 bases). CDR3 length: 14 residues. CDR1 is SEHNR and CDR2 is FQNEAQ in the germline V gene (reference sequence). V was cut by 6 bases and J by 5 bases, with 17 bases left in between. In DNA form, the CDR3 reads TGTGCCAGCAGTTTCGGACAGTCTCCTAACGAGCAGTACTTC. Amino acid sequence: CASSFGQSPNEQYF.